The sequence of this T cell receptor (beta chain) was determined in a study of T cell repertoires in cytomegalovirus infection. The overall study: Signatures in public TCR beta sequences pointed to both CMV infection and matching HLA type.

TCRdb re-derived calls from the reads in MiXCR, one entry per CDR3 protein. Of a few hundred thousand distinct CDR3 sequences in the sample, approximately 42% were seen once. The CDR3 contains 13 residues. Trimming shortened V by 8 bases and J by 4 bases, and 9 bases separated the two germline ends. Germline V gene data show CDR1 as MNHNS and CDR2 as SASEGT. This clonotype is a singleton in its sample. Its antigen is still unknown. The rearrangement joins TRBV6-1 to TRBJ2-6, with a possible D match to TRBD1 (5 bases). The specimen comprised cultured PBMCs, sampled from culture after CMV antigen stimulation. This receptor was identified in a human donor in good health (CMV status not recorded). Some clones in this sample may be carry-over from other donors' samples. The CDR3 nucleotides read TGTGCCAGCCTCCGACAGGGGGCCAACGTCCTGACTTTC. Protein: CASLRQGANVLTF.